Listed below are T cell receptor beta chains from one sample, sequenced in a study of blood T cell repertoires in COVID-19. Sequenced by immunoSEQ multiplex PCR; TCRdb stores in-frame clones only, minus some. The sample yields 100,000 to 150,000 clones, 65% to 90% seen once. Material for sequencing was peripheral blood. The receptors shown here come from a man at least 80 years old with active or convalescent COVID-19. Each CDR3 is given with its conserved first and last residue. A D gene is named only where the DNA matches it firmly. Rows may omit the clone size; those that give it use once, few, many or a size class.

abundance,j_gene,d_gene,v_gene,CDR3aa,CDR3nt
.,TRBJ1-2,TRBD1,TRBV6-5,CASRRTGGGYGYTF,TGTGCCAGCAGAAGGACAGGGGGTGGCTATGGCTACACCTTC
.,TRBJ1-4,.,TRBV2,CASGGGGSNEKLFF,TGTGCCAGCGGGGGAGGAGGCTCTAATGAAAAACTGTTTTTT
.,TRBJ2-5,TRBD1,TRBV12-5,CASGLGQGAGETQYF,TGTGCTAGTGGTTTGGGACAGGGGGCGGGAGAGACCCAGTACTTC
.,TRBJ2-7,.,TRBV12-3/TRBV12-4,CASSTTSYEQYF,TGTGCCAGCAGTACCACTAGTTACGAGCAGTACTTC
.,TRBJ2-7,TRBD2,TRBV18,CASSPPSSGAYEQYF,TGTGCCAGCTCACCACCGTCTAGCGGGGCCTACGAGCAGTACTTC
.,TRBJ2-5,TRBD2,TRBV18,CASSPPMTSMAQYF,TGTGCCAGCTCACCACCAATGACTAGCATGGCCCAGTACTTC
.,TRBJ1-3,.,TRBV11-2,CASSYSPSGSGNTIYF,TGTGCCAGCAGCTATTCCCCCAGCGGGTCTGGAAACACCATATATTTT
.,TRBJ1-6,.,TRBV9,CASSPLGDWNSPLHF,TGTGCCAGCAGCCCCCTGGGGGACTGGAATTCACCCCTCCACTTT
.,TRBJ2-1,.,TRBV10-1,CASSGTREGPEQDEQFF,TGCGCCAGCAGCGGGACACGCGAAGGCCCCGAACAAGATGAGCAGTTCTTC
.,TRBJ2-1,TRBD1,TRBV6-5,CASMAGGGNEQFF,TGTGCCAGCATGGCAGGGGGTGGGAATGAGCAGTTCTTC
.,TRBJ2-1,TRBD1,TRBV28,CASSSSRTGSFWNEQFF,TGTGCCAGCAGTTCTTCACGGACAGGGTCTTTTTGGAATGAGCAGTTCTTC
.,TRBJ2-7,.,TRBV7-2,CASSSGPSSYEQYF,TGTGCCAGCAGCTCTGGCCCTAGCTCCTACGAGCAGTACTTC
.,TRBJ1-1,.,TRBV7-9,CASSFDRVNTEAFF,TGTGCCAGCAGCTTCGACAGAGTGAACACTGAAGCTTTCTTT
once,TRBJ1-6,.,TRBV14,CASSHRRGSYNSPLHF,TGTGCCAGCAGCCATCGCAGGGGTTCCTATAATTCACCCCTCCACTTT
.,TRBJ1-1,.,TRBV7-9,CASSSLGGNTEAFF,TGTGCCAGCAGCTCCCTAGGAGGGAACACTGAAGCTTTCTTT
.,TRBJ1-1,TRBD1,TRBV18,CASSLQGKNTEAFF,TGTGCCAGCTCCCTACAGGGGAAGAACACTGAAGCTTTCTTT
.,TRBJ1-4,TRBD1,TRBV29-1,CSVPGTGYEKLFF,TGCAGCGTTCCCGGGACAGGGTACGAAAAACTGTTTTTT
.,TRBJ1-3,TRBD1,TRBV23-1,CASSRDSHSGNTIYF,TGCGCCAGCAGCCGGGACAGTCACTCTGGAAACACCATATATTTT
.,TRBJ2-2,.,TRBV7-3,CASRPPENTGELFF,TGTGCCAGCAGGCCACCAGAGAACACCGGGGAGCTGTTTTTT
.,TRBJ2-7,.,TRBV29-1,CSDSSYEQYF,TGCAGCGACAGTTCCTACGAGCAGTACTTC
.,TRBJ2-2,TRBD2,TRBV24-1,CATSDPSGTTPSGELFF,TGTGCCACCAGTGACCCAAGCGGGACGACTCCTTCAGGGGAGCTGTTTTTT
.,TRBJ1-4,.,TRBV6-5,CASKPDSTNEKLFF,TGTGCCAGCAAACCGGACAGTACAAATGAAAAACTGTTTTTT
.,TRBJ2-7,TRBD2,TRBV6-5,CASGRAGGPKEQYF,TGTGCCAGCGGGAGAGCGGGGGGGCCTAAAGAGCAGTACTTC
.,TRBJ2-1,TRBD2,TRBV19,CASSISWSTGGENEQFF,TGTGCCAGTAGTATCTCTTGGAGCACGGGAGGGGAGAATGAGCAGTTCTTC